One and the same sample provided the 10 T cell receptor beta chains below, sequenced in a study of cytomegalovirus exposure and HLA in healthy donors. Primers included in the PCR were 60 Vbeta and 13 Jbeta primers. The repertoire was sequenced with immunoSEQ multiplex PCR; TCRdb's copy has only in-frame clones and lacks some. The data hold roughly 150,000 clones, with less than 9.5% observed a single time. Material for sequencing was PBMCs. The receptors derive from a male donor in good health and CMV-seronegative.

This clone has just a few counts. The CDR3 protein is CASSIGLAVSEQYF. The CDR3 nucleotides are TGTGCCAGTAGTATTGGCCTGGCGGTTAGCGAGCAGTACTTC. The rearrangement links TRBV19 to TRBJ2-7, with D unclear. The CDR3 consists of 14 residues. Germline CDR1 reads LNHDA; CDR2 reads SQIVND (reference sequence). The V end lost 3 bases, the J end lost 6 bases, and 15 bases lay between the germline ends.

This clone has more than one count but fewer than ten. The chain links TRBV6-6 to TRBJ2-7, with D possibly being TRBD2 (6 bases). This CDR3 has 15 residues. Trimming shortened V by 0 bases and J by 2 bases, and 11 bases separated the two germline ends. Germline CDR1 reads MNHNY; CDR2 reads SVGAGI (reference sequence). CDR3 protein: CASSYSGRTTYEQYF. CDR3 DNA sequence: TGTGCCAGCAGTTACTCGGGCAGGACTACCTACGAGCAGTACTTC.

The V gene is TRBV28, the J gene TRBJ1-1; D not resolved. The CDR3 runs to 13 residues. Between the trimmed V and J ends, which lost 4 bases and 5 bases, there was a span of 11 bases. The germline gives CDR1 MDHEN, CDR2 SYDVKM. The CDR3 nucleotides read TGTGCCAGCAGTTCTCATCAGTGGACTGAAGCTTTCTTT. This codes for CASSSHQWTEAFF.

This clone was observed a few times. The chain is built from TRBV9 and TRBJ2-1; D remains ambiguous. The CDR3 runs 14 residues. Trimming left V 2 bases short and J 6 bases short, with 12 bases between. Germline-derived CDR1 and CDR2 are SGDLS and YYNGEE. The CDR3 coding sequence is TGTGCCAGCAGCGTTGGCCCCCGTCCCAATGAGCAGTTCTTC. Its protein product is CASSVGPRPNEQFF.

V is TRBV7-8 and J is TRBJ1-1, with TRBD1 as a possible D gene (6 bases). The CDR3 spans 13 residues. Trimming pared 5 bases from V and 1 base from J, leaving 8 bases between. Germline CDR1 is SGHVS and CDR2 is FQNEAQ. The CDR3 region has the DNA TGTGCCAGCAGCATCAGGGGGAACACTGAAGCTTTCTTT. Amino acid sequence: CASSIRGNTEAFF.

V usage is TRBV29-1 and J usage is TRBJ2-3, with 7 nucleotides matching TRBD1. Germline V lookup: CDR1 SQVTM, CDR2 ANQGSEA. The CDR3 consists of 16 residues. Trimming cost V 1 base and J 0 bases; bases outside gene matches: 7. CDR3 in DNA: TGCAGCGTTGAAGCCTGGACAGGCCGAAGCACAGATACGCAGTATTTT. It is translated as CSVEAWTGRSTDTQYF.

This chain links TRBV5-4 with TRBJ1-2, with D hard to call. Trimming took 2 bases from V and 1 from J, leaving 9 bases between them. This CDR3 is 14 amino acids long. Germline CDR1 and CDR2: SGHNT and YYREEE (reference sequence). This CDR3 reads CASSLSGYNYGYTF. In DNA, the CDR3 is TGTGCCAGCAGCTTATCGGGGTATAACTATGGCTACACCTTC.

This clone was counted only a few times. The CDR3: CASSSGMRETQYF. DNA for the CDR3: TGTGCCAGCAGCTCCGGGATGCGGGAGACCCAGTACTTC. This chain connects TRBV7-6 to TRBJ2-5; TRBD2 is a possible D gene (5 bases). The CDR3 contains 13 residues. Germline lookup yields CDR1 SGHVS and CDR2 FNYEAQ. Trimming left V 4 bases short and J 5 bases short, with 11 bases between.

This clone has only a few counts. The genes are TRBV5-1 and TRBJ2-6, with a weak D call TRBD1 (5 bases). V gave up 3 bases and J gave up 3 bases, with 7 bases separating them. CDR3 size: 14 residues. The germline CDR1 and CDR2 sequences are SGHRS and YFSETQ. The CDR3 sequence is CASSSDSGANVLTF. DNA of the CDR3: TGCGCCAGCAGCTCCGACAGTGGGGCCAACGTCCTGACTTTC.

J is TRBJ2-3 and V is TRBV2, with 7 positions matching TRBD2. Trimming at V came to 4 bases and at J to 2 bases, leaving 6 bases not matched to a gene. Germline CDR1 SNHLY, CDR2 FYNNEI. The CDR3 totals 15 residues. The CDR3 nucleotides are TGTGCCAGCAGTGTTTTAGCGGGTGTCACAGATACGCAGTATTTT. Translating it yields CASSVLAGVTDTQYF.